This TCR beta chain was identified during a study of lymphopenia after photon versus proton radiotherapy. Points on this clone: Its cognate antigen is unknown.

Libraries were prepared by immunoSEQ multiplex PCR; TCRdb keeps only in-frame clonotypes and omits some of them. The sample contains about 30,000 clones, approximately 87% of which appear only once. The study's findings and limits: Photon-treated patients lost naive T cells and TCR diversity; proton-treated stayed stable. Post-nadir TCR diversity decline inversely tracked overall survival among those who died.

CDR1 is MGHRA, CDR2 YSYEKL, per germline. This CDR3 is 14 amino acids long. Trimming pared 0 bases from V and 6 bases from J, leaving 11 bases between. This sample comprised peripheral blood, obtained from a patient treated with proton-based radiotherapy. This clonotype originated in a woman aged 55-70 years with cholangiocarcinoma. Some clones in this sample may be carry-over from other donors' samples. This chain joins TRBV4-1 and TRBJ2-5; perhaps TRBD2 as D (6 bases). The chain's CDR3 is CASSQDPRTKTQYF. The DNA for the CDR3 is TGCGCCAGCAGCCAAGATCCCAGGACTAAGACCCAGTACTTC.